Sequencing of this T cell receptor (beta chain) was carried out in a study of cytomegalovirus exposure and HLA in healthy donors. A multiplex PCR was run with 60 Vbeta primers and 13 Jbeta primers. Measured with immunoSEQ multiplex PCR; TCRdb has only the in-frame clones, and not every one. The profile covers around 180,000 clones, with around 83% appearing a single time and around 1% taken by the ten largest. The CDR3 sequence is 15 residues long. Looked up from germline, CDR1 is SGHRS and CDR2 is YFSETQ. With 1 base removed from V and 5 bases from J, the gap between germline ends came to 12 bases. The chain carries TRBV5-1 and TRBJ2-2; D perhaps matches TRBD2 (6 bases). The material sequenced was PBMCs. The sequence came from a woman aged 40 to 50 in good health and CMV-seronegative. In DNA, the CDR3 is TGCGCCAGCAGCTTGAGGCGGGGAAGTACCGGGGAGCTGTTTTTT. It yields the protein CASSLRRGSTGELFF.